The 8 T cell receptor beta chains below all came from one sample that was sequenced in a study of siplizumab effects on memory and regulatory T cells. This table comes from immunoSEQ multiplex PCR, and its TCRdb copy is limited to in-frame clones, with some not included. Here the sample spans about 56,000 clones, about 98% being singletons. Sequences were obtained from naive CD8+ T cells sorted from blood. These receptor sequences come from a human donor in good health.

The chain links TRBV6-5 to TRBJ1-1, with D possibly matching TRBD1 (6 bases). V lost 6 bases and J lost 4, with 15 bases in between. The CDR3 is made up of 14 amino acids. CDR1 is MNHEY and CDR2 is SVGAGI in the germline V gene. DNA for the CDR3: TGTGCCAGCAGCCCGGGGGCGCTTACCACTGAAGCTTTCTTT. This translates into CASSPGALTTEAFF.

This rearrangement joins TRBV2 to TRBJ2-1; tentatively, D is TRBD2 (5 bases). The CDR3 covers 15 residues. V gave up 7 bases and J gave up 0 bases, with 13 bases separating them. Per germline, CDR1 SNHLY and CDR2 FYNNEI. CDR3: CASKEETSSYNEQFF. CDR3 sequence (DNA): TGTGCCAGCAAGGAGGAGACCAGCTCCTACAATGAGCAGTTCTTC.

The J gene is TRBJ2-6, the V gene TRBV15; D may correspond to TRBD1 or TRBD2 (7 bases each). V was trimmed by 3 bases and J by 4 bases, leaving 13 bases between them. Germline CDR1 reads LNHNV; CDR2 reads YYDKDF (reference sequence). The CDR3 runs to 16 residues. CDR3 in amino acids: CATSSSGGAGANVLTF. CDR3 DNA: TGTGCCACCAGCAGTTCAGGGGGGGCCGGGGCCAACGTCCTGACTTTC.

This sequence joins TRBV27 and TRBJ2-1, with 10 bases lining up with TRBD2. Germline V gene data show CDR1 as MNHEY and CDR2 as SMNVEV (reference sequence). This CDR3 has 16 amino acids. V trimming: 2 bases; J trimming: 5 bases; junction bases outside the gene matches: 6. CDR3 residues: CASSLLSSGRNNEQFF. CDR3 nucleotides: TGTGCCAGCAGTTTACTTTCTAGCGGGAGAAACAATGAGCAGTTCTTC.

CDR3: CASSLFAGADNEQFF. The CDR3 DNA sequence: TGTGCCAGCAGTTTATTCGCGGGAGCGGACAATGAGCAGTTCTTC. The chain uses TRBV28 and TRBJ2-1, with 7 positions matching TRBD2. The CDR3 is 15 residues long. The germline V gene encodes CDR1 MDHEN and CDR2 SYDVKM. The ends lost 1 base at V and 5 bases at J; junction bases unmatched: 5.

The rearrangement joins TRBV11-1 to TRBJ2-7; 9 bases are shared with TRBD1. Unmatched junction bases numbered 0, after V lost 3 bases and J lost 3 bases. CDR3 length: 13 amino acids. Germline V gene data show CDR1 as SGHAT and CDR2 as FQDESV (reference sequence). The CDR3: CASSLDRGYEQYF. DNA of the CDR3: TGTGCCAGCAGCTTGGACAGGGGCTACGAGCAGTACTTC.

The rearrangement uses TRBV11-2 and TRBJ2-7, with 8 nucleotides matching TRBD1. The germline CDR1 and CDR2 sequences are SGHAT and FQNNGV. V shed 5 bases and J 5 bases; nucleotides not matched to a gene: 8. This CDR3 is 14 amino acids long. The CDR3 loop reads CASSLRDRIHEQYF. The DNA of the CDR3 is TGTGCCAGCAGCCTTCGGGACAGGATCCACGAGCAGTACTTC.

The chain recombines TRBV27 with TRBJ2-2; unclear D gene. Germline lookup yields CDR1 MNHEY and CDR2 SMNVEV (reference sequence). Trimming removed 1 base from V and 4 bases from J, with 4 bases in between. CDR3 size: 13 residues. The CDR3 coding sequence is TGTGCCAGCAGTTTATTGGGCACCGGGGAGCTGTTTTTT. Translation gives CASSLLGTGELFF.